These T cell receptor beta chains were read from a single sample in a study of blood T cell repertoires in COVID-19. Method: immunoSEQ multiplex PCR; TCRdb's copy keeps in-frame clones and lacks some. The sample yields about 130,000 clones, 70% to 75% seen once. Sequencing used peripheral blood. The receptors shown here come from a man aged 80 or over with COVID-19, enrolled during active disease. The conserved cysteine and the conserved F or W are not part of the CDR3 here.

ASSFFDSQGTQY	TRBV27	TRBJ2-5
ASSTRFGSGSNYNEQF	TRBV19	TRBJ2-1
ATSDNLAGVETQY	TRBV24-1	TRBJ2-5
ASSFSRQAPGANVLT	TRBV7-9	TRBJ2-6
ASSFALRGINYGYT	TRBV6-5	TRBJ1-2
ASSQEERASSYEQY	TRBV4-1	TRBJ2-7
ASSYLAGVNTGELF	TRBV7-8	TRBJ2-2
ASSLDRRDGETQY	TRBV5-1	TRBJ2-5
ASSPRTGTEAF	TRBV18	TRBJ1-1
ASSPPSSGTDTQY	TRBV18	TRBJ2-3
ASSTPRVVGGELF	TRBV18	TRBJ2-2
SVESGYSGNTIY	TRBV29-1	TRBJ1-3
ASSHGGRGGGYT	TRBV6-5	TRBJ1-2
ASSKVAGYSYEQY	TRBV19	TRBJ2-7
ASSPVGQGISYGYT	TRBV3-1/TRBV3-2	TRBJ1-2
ASSPTAGTGPDYPQY	TRBV10-1	TRBJ2-7
ASSLEGGFTEAF	TRBV27	TRBJ1-1
ASSYGAPNEQF	TRBV6-6	TRBJ2-1
AWRPTRLAGGSFTDTQY	TRBV30	TRBJ2-3
ASSLGMGRGNTGELF	TRBV7-2	TRBJ2-2
ASSPGLDGTQY	TRBV7-2	TRBJ2-5
SVRQENTEAF	TRBV29-1	TRBJ1-1
ASSFSGGSSYEQY	TRBV5-1	TRBJ2-7
ASTGDQNEKLF	TRBV2	TRBJ1-4
ASSFRLAEAGELF	TRBV5-5	TRBJ2-2
ASSLATGDETQY	TRBV5-1	TRBJ2-5
ASSSEGLGWGNYGYT	TRBV7-8	TRBJ1-2
ATSRDRQETQY	TRBV15	TRBJ2-5
ASSYGIGPNQPQH	TRBV6-5	TRBJ1-5
ATSDPGTEGETQY	TRBV24-1	TRBJ2-5
ASSPRVASSGANVLT	TRBV18	TRBJ2-6
ASSQGGGAGLWNEQF	TRBV4-2	TRBJ2-1
ASSFPSEGGELF	TRBV28	TRBJ2-2
AFLAFSTDTQY	TRBV30	TRBJ2-3
ASSQELAGGTDTQY	TRBV4-1	TRBJ2-3